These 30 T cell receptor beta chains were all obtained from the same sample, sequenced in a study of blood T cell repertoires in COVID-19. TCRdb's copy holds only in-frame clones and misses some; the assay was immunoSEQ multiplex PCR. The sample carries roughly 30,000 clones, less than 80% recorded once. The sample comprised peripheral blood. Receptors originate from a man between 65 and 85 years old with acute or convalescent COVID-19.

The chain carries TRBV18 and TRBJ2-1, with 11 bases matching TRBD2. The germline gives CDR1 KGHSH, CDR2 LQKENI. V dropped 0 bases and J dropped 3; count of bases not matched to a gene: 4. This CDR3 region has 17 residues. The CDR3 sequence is CASSPPGTSGSYNEQFF. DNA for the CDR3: TGTGCCAGCTCACCACCCGGGACTAGCGGAAGCTACAATGAGCAGTTCTTC.

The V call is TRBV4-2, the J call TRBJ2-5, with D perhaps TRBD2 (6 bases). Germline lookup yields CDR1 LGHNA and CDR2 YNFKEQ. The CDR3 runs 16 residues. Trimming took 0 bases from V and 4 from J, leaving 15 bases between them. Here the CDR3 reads CASSQEIGGAVETQYF. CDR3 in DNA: TGTGCCAGCAGCCAAGAGATAGGCGGGGCGGTAGAGACCCAGTACTTC.

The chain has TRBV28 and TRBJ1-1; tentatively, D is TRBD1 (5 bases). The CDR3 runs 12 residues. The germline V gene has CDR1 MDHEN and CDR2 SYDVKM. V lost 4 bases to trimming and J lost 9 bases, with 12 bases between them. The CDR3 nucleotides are TGTGCCAGCAGTTCCCCCCCAGGGAAAGCTTTCTTT. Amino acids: CASSSPPGKAFF.

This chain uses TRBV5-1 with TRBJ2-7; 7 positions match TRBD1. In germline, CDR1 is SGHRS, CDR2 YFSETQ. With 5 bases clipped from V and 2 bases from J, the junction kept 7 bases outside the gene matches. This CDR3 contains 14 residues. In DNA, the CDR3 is TGCGCCAGCAGTCGAACCGGGACAGCCTACGAGCAGTACTTC. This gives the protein CASSRTGTAYEQYF.

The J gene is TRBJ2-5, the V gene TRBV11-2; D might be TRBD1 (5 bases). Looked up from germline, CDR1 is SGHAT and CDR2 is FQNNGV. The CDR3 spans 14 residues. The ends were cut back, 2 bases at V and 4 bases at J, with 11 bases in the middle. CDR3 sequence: CASSLSRVRETQYF. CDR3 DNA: TGTGCCAGCAGCTTATCCAGGGTGAGAGAGACCCAGTACTTC.

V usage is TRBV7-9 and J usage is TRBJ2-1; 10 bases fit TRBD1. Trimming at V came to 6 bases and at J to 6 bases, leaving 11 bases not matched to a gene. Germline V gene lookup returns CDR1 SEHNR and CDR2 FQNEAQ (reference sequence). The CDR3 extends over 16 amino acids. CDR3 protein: CASSQTGTGVGNEQFF. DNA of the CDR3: TGTGCCAGCAGTCAGACCGGGACAGGGGTTGGCAATGAGCAGTTCTTC.

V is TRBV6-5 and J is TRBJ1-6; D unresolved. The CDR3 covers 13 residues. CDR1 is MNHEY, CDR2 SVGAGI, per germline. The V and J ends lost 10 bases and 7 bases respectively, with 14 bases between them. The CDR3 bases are TGTGCCACTAGGCCAGTAATAAATTCACCCCTCCACTTT. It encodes CATRPVINSPLHF.

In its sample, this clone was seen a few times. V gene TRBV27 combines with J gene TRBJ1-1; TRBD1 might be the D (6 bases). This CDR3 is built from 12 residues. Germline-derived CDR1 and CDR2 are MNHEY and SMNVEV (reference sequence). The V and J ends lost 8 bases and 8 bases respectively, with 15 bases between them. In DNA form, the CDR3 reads TGTGCCAGCGCCCAGGGGCCCACCGAAGCTTTCTTT. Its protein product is CASAQGPTEAFF.

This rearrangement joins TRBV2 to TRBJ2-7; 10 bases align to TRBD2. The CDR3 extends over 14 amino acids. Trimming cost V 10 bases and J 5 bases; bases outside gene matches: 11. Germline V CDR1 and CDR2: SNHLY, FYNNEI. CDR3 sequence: CATSSGRARNEQYF. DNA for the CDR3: TGTGCCACCTCGAGCGGGAGGGCCCGGAACGAGCAGTACTTC.

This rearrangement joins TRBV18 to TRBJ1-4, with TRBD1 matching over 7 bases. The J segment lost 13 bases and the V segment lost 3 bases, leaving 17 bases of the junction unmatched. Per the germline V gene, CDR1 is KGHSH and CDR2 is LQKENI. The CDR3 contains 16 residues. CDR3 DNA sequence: TGTGCCAGCTCACCGCGACGCCCGGGACAGAAGACGGTACTGTTTTTT. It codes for CASSPRRPGQKTVLFF.

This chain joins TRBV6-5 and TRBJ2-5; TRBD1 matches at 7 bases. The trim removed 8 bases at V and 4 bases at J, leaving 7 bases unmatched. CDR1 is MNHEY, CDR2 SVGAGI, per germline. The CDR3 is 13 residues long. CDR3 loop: CASGIRQGETQYF. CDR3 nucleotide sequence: TGTGCCAGCGGAATACGACAGGGAGAGACCCAGTACTTC.

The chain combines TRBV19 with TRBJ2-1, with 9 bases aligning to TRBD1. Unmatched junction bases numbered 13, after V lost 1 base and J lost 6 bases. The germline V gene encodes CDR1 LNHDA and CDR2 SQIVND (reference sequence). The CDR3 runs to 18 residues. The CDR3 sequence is CASSIGPRTGASGNEQFF. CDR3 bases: TGTGCCAGTAGTATAGGCCCACGGACAGGGGCTTCGGGCAATGAGCAGTTCTTC.

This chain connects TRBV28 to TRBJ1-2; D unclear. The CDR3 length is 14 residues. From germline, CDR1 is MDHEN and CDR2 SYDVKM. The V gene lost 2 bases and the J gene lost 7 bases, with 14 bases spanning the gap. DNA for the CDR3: TGTGCCAGCAGTTTAGTGACCCCGGGTCCTGGCTACACCTTC. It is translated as CASSLVTPGPGYTF.

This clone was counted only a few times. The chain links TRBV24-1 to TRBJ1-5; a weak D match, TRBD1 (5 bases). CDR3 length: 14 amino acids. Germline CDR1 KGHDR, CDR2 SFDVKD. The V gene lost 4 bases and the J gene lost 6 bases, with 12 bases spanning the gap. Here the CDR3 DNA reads TGTGCCACCAGTGAGGGGCCTCTCGGTCAGCCCCAGCATTTT. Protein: CATSEGPLGQPQHF.

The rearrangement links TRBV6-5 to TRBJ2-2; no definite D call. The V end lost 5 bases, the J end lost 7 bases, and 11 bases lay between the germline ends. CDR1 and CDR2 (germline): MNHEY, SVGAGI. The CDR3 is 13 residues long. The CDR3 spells CASSPARNGELFF. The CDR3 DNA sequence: TGTGCCAGCAGTCCAGCGAGGAACGGGGAGCTGTTTTTT.

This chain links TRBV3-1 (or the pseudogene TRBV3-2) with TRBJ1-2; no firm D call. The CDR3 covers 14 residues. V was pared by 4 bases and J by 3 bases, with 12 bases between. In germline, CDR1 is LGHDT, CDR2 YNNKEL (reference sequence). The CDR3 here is CASSPNTPDYGYTF. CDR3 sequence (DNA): TGTGCCAGCAGCCCAAACACACCCGACTATGGCTACACCTTC.

This CDR3 is CASSLEQGSLANYGYTF. CDR3 DNA sequence: TGTGCCAGCAGCTTAGAACAGGGGTCTTTAGCGAACTATGGCTACACCTTC. This chain links TRBV7-6 with TRBJ1-2, with 7 bases fitting TRBD1. Germline CDR1 and CDR2: SGHVS and FNYEAQ. The CDR3 runs 17 residues. V shed 1 base and J 2 bases; nucleotides not matched to a gene: 10.

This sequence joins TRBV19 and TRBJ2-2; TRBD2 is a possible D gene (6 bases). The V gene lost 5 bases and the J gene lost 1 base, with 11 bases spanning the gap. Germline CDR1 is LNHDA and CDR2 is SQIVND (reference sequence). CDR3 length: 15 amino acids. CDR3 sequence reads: CASSWRGKNTGELFF. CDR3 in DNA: TGTGCCAGTAGTTGGAGGGGTAAGAACACCGGGGAGCTGTTTTTT.

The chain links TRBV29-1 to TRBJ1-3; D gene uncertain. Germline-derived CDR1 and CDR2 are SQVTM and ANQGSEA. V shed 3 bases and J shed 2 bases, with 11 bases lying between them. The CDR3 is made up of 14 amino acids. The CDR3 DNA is TGCAGCGTTGAGGATGAGGGTCCTGGAAACACCATATATTTT. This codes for CSVEDEGPGNTIYF.

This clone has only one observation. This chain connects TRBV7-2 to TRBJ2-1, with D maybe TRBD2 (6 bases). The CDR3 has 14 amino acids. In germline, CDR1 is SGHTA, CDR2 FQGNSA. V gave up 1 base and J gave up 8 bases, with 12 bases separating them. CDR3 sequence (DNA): TGTGCCAGCAGCTTAGTATACGGGAGCGATGAGCAGTTCTTC. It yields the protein CASSLVYGSDEQFF.

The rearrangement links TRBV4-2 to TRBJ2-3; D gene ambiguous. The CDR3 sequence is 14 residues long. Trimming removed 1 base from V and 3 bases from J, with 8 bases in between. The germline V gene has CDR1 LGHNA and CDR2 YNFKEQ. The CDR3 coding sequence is TGTGCCAGCAGCCAAGCGGCGGAAACAGATACGCAGTATTTT. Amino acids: CASSQAAETDTQYF.

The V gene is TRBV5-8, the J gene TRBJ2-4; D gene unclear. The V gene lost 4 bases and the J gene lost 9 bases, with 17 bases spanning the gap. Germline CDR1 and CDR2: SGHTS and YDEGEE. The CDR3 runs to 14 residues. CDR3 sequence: CASSMTHLVGIQYF. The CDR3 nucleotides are TGTGCCAGCAGCATGACCCACCTAGTCGGCATTCAGTACTTC.

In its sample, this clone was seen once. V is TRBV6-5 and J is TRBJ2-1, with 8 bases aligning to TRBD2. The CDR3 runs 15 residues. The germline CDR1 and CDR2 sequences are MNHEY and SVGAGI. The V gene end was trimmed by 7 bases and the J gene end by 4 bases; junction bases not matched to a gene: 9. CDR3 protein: CASIGFGGVYNEQFF. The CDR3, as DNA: TGTGCCAGCATCGGCTTCGGGGGGGTATACAATGAGCAGTTCTTC.

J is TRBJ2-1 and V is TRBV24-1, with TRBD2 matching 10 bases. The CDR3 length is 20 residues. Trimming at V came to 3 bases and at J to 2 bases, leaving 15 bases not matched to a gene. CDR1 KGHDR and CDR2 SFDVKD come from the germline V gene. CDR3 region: CATSDPTSPLAGAPYNEQFF. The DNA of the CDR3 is TGTGCCACCAGTGATCCCACGTCTCCTCTAGCGGGAGCCCCCTACAATGAGCAGTTCTTC.

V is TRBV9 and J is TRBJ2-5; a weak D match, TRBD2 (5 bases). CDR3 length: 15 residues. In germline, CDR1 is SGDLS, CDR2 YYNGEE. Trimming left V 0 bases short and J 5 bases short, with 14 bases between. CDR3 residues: CASSVAPLTGETQYF. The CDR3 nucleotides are TGTGCCAGCAGCGTAGCACCATTAACGGGGGAGACCCAGTACTTC.

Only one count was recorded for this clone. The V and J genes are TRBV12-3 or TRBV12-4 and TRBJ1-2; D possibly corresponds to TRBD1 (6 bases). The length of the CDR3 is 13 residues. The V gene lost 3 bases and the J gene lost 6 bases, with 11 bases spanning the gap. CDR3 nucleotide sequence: TGTGCCAGCAGTTTTAACAGGGCGGATGGCTACACCTTC. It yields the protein CASSFNRADGYTF.

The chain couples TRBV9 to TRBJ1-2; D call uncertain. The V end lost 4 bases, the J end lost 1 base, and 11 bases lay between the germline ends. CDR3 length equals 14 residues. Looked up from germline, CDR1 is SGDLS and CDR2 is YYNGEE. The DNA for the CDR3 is TGTGCCAGCAGCTCCCCTCCGGGTAACTATGGCTACACCTTC. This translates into CASSSPPGNYGYTF.

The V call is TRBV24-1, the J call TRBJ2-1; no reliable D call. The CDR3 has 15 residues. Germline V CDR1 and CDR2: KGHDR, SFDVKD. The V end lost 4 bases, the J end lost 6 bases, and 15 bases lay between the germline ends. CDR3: CATSDPAKTGNEQFF. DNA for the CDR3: TGTGCCACCAGTGACCCTGCAAAGACTGGCAATGAGCAGTTCTTC.

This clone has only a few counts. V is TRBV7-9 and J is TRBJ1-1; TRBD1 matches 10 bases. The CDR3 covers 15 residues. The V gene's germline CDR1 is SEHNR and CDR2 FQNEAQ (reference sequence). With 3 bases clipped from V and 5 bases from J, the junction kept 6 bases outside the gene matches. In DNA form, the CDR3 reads TGTGCCAGCAGCTTTAAGACAGGGGGCTTGACTGAAGCTTTCTTT. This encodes CASSFKTGGLTEAFF.

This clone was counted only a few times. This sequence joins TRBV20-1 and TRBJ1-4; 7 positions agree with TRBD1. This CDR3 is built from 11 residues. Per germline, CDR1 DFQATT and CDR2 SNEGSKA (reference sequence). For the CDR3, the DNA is TGCAGCGGACAGGAAAATGAAAAACTGTTTTTT. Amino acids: CSGQENEKLFF.